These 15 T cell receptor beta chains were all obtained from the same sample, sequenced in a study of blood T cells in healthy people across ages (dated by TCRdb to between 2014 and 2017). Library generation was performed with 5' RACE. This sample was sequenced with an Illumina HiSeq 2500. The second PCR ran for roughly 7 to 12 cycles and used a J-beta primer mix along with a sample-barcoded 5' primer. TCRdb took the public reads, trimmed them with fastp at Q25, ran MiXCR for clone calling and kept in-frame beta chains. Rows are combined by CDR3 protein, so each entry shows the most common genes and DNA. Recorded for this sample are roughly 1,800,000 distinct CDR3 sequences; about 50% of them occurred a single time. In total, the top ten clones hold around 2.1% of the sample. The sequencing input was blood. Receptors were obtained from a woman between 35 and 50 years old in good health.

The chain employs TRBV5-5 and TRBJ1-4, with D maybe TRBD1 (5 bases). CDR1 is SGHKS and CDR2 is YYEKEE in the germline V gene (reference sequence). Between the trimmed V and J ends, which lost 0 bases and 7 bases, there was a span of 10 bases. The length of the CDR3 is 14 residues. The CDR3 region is CASSLGDFGEKLFF. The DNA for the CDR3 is TGTGCCAGCAGCTTGGGGGACTTTGGTGAAAAACTGTTTTTT.

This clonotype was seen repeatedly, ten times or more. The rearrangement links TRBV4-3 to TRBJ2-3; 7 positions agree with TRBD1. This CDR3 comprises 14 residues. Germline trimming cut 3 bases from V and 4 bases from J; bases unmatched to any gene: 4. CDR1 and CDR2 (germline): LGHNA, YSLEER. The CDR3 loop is CASSQGRGPDTQYF. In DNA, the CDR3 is TGCGCCAGCAGCCAGGGTAGGGGGCCAGATACGCAGTATTTT.

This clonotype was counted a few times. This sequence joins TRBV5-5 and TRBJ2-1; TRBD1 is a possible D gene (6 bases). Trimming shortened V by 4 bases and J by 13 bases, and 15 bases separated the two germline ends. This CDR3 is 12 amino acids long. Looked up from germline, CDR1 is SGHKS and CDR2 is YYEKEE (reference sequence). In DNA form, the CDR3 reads TGTGCCAGCAGCACGACAGGTGGGAATCAGTTCTTC. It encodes CASSTTGGNQFF.

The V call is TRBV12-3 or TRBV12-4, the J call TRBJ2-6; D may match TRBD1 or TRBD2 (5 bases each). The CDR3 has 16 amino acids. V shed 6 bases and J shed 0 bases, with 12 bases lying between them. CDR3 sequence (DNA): TGTGCCAGCAGGGGGCCGGGGTACTCTGGGGCCAACGTCCTGACTTTC. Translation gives CASRGPGYSGANVLTF.

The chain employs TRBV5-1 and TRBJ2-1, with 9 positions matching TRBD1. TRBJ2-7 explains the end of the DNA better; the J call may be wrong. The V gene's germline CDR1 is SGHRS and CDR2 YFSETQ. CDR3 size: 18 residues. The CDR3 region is CASSRAGIPGTGNNEQYF. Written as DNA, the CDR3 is TGCGCCAGCAGCCGTGCGGGTATTCCGGGGACAGGGAACAACGAGCAGTACTTC.

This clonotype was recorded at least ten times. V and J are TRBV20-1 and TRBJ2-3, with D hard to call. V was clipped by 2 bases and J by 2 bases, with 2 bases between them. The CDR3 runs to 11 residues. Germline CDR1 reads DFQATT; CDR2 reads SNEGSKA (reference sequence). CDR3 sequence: CSARITDTQYF. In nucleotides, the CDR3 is TGCAGTGCTAGAATCACAGATACGCAGTATTTT.

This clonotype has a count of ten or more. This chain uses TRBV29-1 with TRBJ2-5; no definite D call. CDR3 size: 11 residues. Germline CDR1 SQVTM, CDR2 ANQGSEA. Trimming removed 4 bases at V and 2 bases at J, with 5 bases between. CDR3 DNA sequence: TGCAGCGTTGTCGGACAAGAGACCCAGTACTTC. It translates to CSVVGQETQYF.

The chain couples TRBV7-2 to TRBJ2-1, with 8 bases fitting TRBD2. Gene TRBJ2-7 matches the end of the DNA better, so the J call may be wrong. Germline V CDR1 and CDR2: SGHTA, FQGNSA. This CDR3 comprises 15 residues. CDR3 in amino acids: CASSLSLAVYNEQYF. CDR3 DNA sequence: TGTGCCAGCAGCTTATCACTAGCGGTCTACAATGAGCAGTACTTC.

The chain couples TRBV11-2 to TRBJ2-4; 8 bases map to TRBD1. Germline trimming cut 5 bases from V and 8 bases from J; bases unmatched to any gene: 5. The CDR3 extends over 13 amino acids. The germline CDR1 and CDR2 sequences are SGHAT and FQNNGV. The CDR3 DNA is TGTGCCAGCAGCCGGGACAGGAAGGACATTCAGTACTTC. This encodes CASSRDRKDIQYF.

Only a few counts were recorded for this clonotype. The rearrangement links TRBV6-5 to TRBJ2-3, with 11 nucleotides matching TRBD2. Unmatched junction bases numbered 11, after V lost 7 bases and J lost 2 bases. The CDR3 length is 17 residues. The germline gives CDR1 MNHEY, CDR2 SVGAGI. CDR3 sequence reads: CASNPRRLAGNTDTQYF. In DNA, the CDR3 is TGTGCCAGCAACCCCCGTAGACTAGCGGGGAACACAGATACGCAGTATTTT.

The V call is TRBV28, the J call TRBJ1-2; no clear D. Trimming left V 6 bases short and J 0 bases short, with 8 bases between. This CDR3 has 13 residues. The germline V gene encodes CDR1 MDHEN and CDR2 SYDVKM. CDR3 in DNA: TGTGCCAGCAGCGCCATCCCTAACTATGGCTACACCTTC. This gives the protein CASSAIPNYGYTF.

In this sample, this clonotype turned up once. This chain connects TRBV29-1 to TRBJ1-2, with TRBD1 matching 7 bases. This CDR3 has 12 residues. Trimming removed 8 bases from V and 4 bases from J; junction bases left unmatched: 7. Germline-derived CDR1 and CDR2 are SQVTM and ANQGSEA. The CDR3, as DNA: TGCAGCACCTCGGGACAGCTCTATGGCTACACCTTC. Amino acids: CSTSGQLYGYTF. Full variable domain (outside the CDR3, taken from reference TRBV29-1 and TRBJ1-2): SAVISQKPSRDICQRGTSLTIQCQVDSQVTMMFWYRQQPGQSLTLIATANQGSEATYESGFVIDKFPISRPNLTFSTLTVSNMSPEDSSIYLCSTSGQLYGYTFGSGTRLTVV.

CDR3 DNA sequence: TGTGCCAGCAGCTTCCCCAGAATGGTCAGCTATAAAAATGAGCAGTTCTTC. Translated, it gives CASSFPRMVSYKNEQFF. The chain employs TRBV5-8 and TRBJ2-1; D not resolved. The germline gives CDR1 SGHTS, CDR2 YDEGEE. Trimming cost V 2 bases and J 7 bases, with 22 bases left between them. This CDR3 comprises 17 residues.

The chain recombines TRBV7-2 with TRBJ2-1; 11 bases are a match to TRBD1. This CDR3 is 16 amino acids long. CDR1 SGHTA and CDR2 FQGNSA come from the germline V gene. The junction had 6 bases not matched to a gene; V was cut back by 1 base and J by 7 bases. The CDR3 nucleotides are TGTGCCAGCAGCTTAGTGGGGACAGGGGGTGGGAATGAGCAGTTCTTC. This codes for CASSLVGTGGGNEQFF.

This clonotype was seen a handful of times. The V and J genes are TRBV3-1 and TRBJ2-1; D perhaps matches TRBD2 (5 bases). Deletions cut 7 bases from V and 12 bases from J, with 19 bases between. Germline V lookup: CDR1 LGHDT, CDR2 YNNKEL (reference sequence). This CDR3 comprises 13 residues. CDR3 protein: CASTLGLTGSQFF. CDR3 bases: TGTGCCAGCACCCTAGGACTCACTGGGTCGCAGTTCTTC.